Presented here are 7 T cell receptor beta chains from one specimen sequenced in a study of response to subunit inactivated influenza vaccine. TCRdb redid the calling of the RT-PCR reads with MiXCR, one entry per CDR3 protein. The data show a few hundred thousand distinct CDR3 sequences, over 9.5% seen once. The input for sequencing was PBMCs from blood, taken more than 35 days after vaccination. All receptors derive from a man aged 45 to 65 who received an inactivated influenza vaccine.

This clonotype was counted between two and nine times. This chain joins TRBV12-3 or TRBV12-4 and TRBJ2-3; the match to TRBD2 covers 10 bases. The V segment lost 5 bases and the J segment 6 bases; nucleotides outside the gene matches: 8. The CDR3 loop spans 15 amino acids. The CDR3 nucleotides are TGTGCCAGCAGTCCTAGCGGGGGTTCCGGGGATACGCAGTATTTT. Residues: CASSPSGGSGDTQYF.

This chain joins TRBV20-1 and TRBJ2-1, with 9 nucleotides matching TRBD1. This CDR3 contains 18 residues. Germline trimming cut 0 bases from V and 0 bases from J; bases unmatched to any gene: 9. CDR1 is DFQATT and CDR2 is SNEGSKA in the germline V gene (reference sequence). The CDR3 region is CSARDLLTGGTSYNEQFF. The CDR3 DNA sequence: TGCAGTGCTAGAGATCTCCTTACAGGGGGCACCTCCTACAATGAGCAGTTCTTC.

Many counts were recorded for this clonotype. The rearrangement links TRBV6-5 to TRBJ2-1, with 11 bases lining up with TRBD2. This CDR3 is built from 19 residues. Germline V gene lookup returns CDR1 MNHEY and CDR2 SVGAGI. V was pared by 0 bases and J by 0 bases, with 7 bases of the junction left unmatched. The CDR3 is CASSYSRLAGGSSYNEQFF. The CDR3 DNA reads TGTGCCAGCAGTTACTCTAGGCTAGCGGGGGGCAGCTCCTACAATGAGCAGTTCTTC.

This clonotype has more than one count but fewer than ten. This chain connects TRBV7-2 to TRBJ2-5; D possibly corresponds to TRBD2 (6 bases). This CDR3 spans 14 amino acids. V was pared by 4 bases and J by 7 bases, with 16 bases between. CDR1 is SGHTA, CDR2 FQGNSA, per germline. The CDR3 spells CASSSLIGGGTQYF. Here the CDR3 DNA reads TGTGCCAGCAGCTCCCTCATCGGGGGAGGGACCCAGTACTTC.

In this sample, this clonotype turned up a few times. The chain has TRBV29-1 and TRBJ2-3; 13 positions match TRBD2. Germline V gives CDR1 SQVTM, CDR2 ANQGSEA. Losses at the gene ends were 6 bases for V and 2 bases for J; bases not matched to a gene: 5. This CDR3 has 15 amino acids. As DNA, the CDR3 is TGCAGCGTAGCTGGACTAGCGGGAGTCACAGATACGCAGTATTTT. Translated, it gives CSVAGLAGVTDTQYF.

The V gene is TRBV6-5, the J gene TRBJ1-3, with D unresolved. This CDR3 has 16 residues. Germline CDR1 and CDR2: MNHEY and SVGAGI. Trimming cost V 2 bases and J 0 bases, with 11 bases left between them. CDR3 protein: CASSYGGGSSGNTIYF. The CDR3 DNA sequence: TGTGCCAGCAGTTACGGCGGCGGCAGCTCTGGAAACACCATATATTTT.

The chain has TRBV20-1 and TRBJ2-7, with D perhaps given as TRBD1 or TRBD2 (7 bases each). V lost 4 bases and J 7 bases, leaving 20 bases between the germline ends. Germline CDR1 is DFQATT and CDR2 is SNEGSKA (reference sequence). There are 14 residues in the CDR3. CDR3 protein: CSATYPRGGWEQYF. The CDR3, as DNA: TGCAGTGCTACATACCCCAGGGGGGGCTGGGAGCAGTACTTC.